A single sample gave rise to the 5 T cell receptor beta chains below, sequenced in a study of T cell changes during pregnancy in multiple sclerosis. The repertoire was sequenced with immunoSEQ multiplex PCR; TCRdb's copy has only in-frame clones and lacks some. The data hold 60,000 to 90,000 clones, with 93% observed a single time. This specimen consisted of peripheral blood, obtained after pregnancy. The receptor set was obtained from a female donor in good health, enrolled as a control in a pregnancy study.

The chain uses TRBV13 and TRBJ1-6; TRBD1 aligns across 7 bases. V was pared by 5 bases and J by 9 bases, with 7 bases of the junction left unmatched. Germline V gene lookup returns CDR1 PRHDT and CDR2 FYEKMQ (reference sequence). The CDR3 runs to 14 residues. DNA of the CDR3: TGTGCCAGCAGCCCCAGGGGGGATAGTTCACCCCTCCACTTT. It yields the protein CASSPRGDSSPLHF.

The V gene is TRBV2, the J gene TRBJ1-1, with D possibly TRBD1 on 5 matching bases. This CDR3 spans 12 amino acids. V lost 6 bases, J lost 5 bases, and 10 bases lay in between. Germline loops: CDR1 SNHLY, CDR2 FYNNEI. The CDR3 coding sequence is TGTGCCAGCAGCGCCCGACAGACTGAAGCTTTCTTT. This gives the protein CASSARQTEAFF. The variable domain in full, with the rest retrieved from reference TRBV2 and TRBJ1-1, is EPEVTQTPSHQVTQMGQEVILRCVPISNHLYFYWYRQILGQKVEFLVSFYNNEISEKSEIFDDQFSVERPDGSNFTLKIRSTKLEDSAMYFCASSARQTEAFFGQGTRLTVV.

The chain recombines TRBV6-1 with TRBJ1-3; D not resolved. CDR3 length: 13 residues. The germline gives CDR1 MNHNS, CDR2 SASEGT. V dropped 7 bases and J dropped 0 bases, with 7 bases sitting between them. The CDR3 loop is CASTKSSGNTIYF. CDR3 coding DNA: TGTGCCAGCACTAAGAGCTCTGGAAACACCATATATTTT.

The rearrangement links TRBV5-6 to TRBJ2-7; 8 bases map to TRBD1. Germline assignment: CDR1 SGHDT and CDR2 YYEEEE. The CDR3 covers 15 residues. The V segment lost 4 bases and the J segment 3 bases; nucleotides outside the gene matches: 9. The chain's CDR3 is CASSGTGTGLYEQYF. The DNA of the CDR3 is TGTGCCAGCAGCGGCACCGGGACAGGACTCTACGAGCAGTACTTC.

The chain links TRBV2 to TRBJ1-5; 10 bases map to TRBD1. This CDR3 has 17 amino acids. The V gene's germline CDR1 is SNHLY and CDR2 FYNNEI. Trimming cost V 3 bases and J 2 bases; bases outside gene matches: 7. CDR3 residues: CASSDFAGTGGNQPQHF. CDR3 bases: TGTGCCAGCAGTGATTTCGCCGGGACAGGGGGCAATCAGCCCCAGCATTTT.